This paragraph covers one TCR beta chain sequence. Its antigen remains unknown. A much larger clone lies one base from this, so it may be a read error. CDR3 length equals 15 residues. The ends were cut back, 0 bases at V and 3 bases at J, with 12 bases in the middle. CDR1 is SGDLS and CDR2 is YYNGEE in the germline V gene. The data belong to a study of T cells in Graves' hyperthyroidism and ophthalmopathy. Study outcomes and limitations: Most clonotypes expanded in thyroid above 0.001 were likewise present in blood.

RNA transcripts served as the template for amplifying TCR beta CDR3 regions. The HTBI primer set drove a first-round RT-PCR of the TCR CDR3. Each CDR3 protein is one row after TCRdb ran MiXCR on the multiplex PCR reads. The sample contains a few hundred thousand distinct CDR3 sequences, about 14% of which appear only once. The receptor was isolated from a woman aged 25 to 45 with Graves' ophthalmopathy. The V call is TRBV9, the J call TRBJ1-1; no clear D gene. The sequencing input was blood. CDR3 sequence (DNA): TGTGCCAGCAGCGTAGAGCCACGAATGGACACTGAAGCTTTCTTT. Amino acid sequence: CASSVEPRMDTEAFF.